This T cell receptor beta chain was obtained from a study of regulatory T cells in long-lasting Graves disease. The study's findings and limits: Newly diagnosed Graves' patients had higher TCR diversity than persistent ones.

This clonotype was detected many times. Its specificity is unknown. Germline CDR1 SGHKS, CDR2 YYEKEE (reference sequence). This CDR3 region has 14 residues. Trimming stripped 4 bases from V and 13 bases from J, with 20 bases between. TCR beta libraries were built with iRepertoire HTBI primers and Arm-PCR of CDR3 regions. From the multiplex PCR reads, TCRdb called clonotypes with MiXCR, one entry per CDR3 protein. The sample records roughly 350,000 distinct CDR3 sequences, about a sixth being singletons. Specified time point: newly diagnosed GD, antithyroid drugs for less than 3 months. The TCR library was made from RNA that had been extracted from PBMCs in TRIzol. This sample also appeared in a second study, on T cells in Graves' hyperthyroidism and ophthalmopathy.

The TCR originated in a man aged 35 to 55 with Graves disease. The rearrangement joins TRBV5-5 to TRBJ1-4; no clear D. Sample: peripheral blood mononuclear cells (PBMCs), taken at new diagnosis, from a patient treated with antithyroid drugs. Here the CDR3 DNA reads TGTGCCAGCAGCCCTGGTCCCGGGAGTGGCTTACTGTTTTTT. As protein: CASSPGPGSGLLFF.